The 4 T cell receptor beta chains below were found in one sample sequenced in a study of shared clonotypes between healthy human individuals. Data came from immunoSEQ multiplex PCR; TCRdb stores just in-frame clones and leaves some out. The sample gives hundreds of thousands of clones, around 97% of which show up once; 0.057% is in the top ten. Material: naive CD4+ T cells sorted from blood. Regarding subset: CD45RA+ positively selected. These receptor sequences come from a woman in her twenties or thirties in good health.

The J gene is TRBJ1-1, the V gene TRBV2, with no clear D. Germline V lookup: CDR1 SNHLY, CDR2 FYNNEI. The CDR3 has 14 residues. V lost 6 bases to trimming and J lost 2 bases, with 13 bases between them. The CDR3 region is CASRPMDVNTEAFF. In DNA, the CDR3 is TGTGCCAGCAGGCCGATGGACGTAAACACTGAAGCTTTCTTT.

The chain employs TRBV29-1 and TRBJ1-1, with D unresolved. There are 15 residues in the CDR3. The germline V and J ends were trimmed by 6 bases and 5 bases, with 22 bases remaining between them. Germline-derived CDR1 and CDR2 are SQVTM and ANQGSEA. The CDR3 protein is CSVPLIPAVWTEAFF. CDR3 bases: TGCAGCGTCCCACTGATCCCCGCGGTATGGACTGAAGCTTTCTTT.

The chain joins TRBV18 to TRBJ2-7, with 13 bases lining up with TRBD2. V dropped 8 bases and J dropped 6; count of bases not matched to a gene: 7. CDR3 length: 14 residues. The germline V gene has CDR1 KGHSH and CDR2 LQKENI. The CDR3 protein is CASAGLAGIGEQYF. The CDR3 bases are TGTGCCAGCGCGGGACTAGCGGGAATCGGCGAGCAGTACTTC.

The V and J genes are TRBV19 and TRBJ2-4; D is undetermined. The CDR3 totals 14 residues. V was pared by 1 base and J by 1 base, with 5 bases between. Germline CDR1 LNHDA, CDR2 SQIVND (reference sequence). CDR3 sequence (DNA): TGTGCCAGTAGTATAGGGTATGCCAAAAACATTCAGTACTTC. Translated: CASSIGYAKNIQYF.